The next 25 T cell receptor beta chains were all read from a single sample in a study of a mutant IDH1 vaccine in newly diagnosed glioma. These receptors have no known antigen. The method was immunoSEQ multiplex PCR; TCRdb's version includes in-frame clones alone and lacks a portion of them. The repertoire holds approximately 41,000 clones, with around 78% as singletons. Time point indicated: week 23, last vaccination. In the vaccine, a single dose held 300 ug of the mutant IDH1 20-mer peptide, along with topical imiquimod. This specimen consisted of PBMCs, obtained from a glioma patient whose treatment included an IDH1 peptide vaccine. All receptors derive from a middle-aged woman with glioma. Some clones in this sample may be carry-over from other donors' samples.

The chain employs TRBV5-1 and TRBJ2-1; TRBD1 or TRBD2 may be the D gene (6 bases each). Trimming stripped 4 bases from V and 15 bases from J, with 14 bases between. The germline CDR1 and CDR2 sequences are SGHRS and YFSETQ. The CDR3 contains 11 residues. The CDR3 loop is CASSRGTLPFF. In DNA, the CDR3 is TGCGCCAGCAGCCGGGGGACATTACCGTTCTTC.

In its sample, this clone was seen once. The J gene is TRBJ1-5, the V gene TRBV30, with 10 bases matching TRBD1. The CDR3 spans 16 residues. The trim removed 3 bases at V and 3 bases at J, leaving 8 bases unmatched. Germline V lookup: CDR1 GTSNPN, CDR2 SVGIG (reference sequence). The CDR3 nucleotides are TGTGCCTGGAGCAGGACAGGGGGAGGGTTCAATCAGCCCCAGCATTTT. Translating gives CAWSRTGGGFNQPQHF.

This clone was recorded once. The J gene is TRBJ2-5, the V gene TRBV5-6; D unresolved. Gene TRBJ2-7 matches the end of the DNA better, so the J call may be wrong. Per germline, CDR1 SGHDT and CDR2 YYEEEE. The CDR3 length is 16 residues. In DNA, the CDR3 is TGTGCCAGCAGCTTGTACGGGTCGGGCAGCTCCTACGAGCAGTACTTC. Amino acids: CASSLYGSGSSYEQYF.

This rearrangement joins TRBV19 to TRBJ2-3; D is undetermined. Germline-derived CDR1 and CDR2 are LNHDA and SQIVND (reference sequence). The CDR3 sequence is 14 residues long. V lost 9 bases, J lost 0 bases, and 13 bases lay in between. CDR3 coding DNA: TGTGCCAGCCAATCGACATCTAGCACAGATACGCAGTATTTT. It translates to CASQSTSSTDTQYF.

CDR3 protein: CASSAGQGSYGYTF. The DNA of the CDR3 is TGTGCCAGCAGCGCCGGACAGGGGAGCTATGGCTACACCTTC. The chain couples TRBV11-1 to TRBJ1-2; 9 bases map to TRBD1. The CDR3 loop spans 14 amino acids. V lost 5 bases to trimming and J lost 4 bases; unmatched junction nucleotides: 5. The germline gives CDR1 SGHAT, CDR2 FQDESV (reference sequence).

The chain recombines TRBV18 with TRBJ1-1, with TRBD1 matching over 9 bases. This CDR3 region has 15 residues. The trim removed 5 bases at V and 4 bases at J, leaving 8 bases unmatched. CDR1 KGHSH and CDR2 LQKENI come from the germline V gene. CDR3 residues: CASSSTGGLITEAFF. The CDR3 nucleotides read TGTGCCAGCTCATCAACAGGGGGCCTTATCACTGAAGCTTTCTTT. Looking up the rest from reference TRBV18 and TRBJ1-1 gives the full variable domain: NAGVMQNPRHLVRRRGQEARLRCSPMKGHSHVYWYRQLPEEGLKFMVYLQKENIIDESGMPKERFSAEFPKEGPSILRIQQVVRGDSAAYFCASSSTGGLITEAFFGQGTRLTVV.

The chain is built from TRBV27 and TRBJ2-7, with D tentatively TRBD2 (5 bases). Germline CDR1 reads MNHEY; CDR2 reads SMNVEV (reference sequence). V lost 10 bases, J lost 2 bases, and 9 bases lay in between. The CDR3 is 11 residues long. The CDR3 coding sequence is TGTGCCACCTCCGGGGCCTACGAGCAGTACTTC. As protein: CATSGAYEQYF.

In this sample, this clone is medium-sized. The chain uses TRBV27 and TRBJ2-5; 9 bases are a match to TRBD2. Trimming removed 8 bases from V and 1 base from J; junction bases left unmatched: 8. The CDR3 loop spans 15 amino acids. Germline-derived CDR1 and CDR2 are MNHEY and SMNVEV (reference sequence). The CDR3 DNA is TGTGCCAGCTCCCGCGGGGGGGCCAGCCAAGAGACCCAGTACTTC. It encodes CASSRGGASQETQYF.

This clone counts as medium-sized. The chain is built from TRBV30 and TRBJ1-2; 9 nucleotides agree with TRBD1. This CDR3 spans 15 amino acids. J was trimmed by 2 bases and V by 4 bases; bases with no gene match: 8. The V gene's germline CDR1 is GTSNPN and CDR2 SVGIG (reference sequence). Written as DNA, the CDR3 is TGTGCCTGGATAGGGGGGACAGGGAAAAACTATGGCTACACCTTC. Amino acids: CAWIGGTGKNYGYTF.

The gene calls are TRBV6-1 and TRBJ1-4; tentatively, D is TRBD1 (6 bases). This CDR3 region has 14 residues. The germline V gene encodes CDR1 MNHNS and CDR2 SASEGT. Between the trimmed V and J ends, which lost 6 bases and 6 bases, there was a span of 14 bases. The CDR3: CASRKGGKDEKLFF. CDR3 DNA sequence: TGTGCCAGCAGAAAAGGGGGGAAGGATGAAAAACTGTTTTTT.

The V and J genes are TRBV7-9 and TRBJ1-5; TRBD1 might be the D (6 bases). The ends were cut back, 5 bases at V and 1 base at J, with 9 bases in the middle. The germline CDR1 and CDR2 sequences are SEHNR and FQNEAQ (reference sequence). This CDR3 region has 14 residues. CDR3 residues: CASSPTGSNQPQHF. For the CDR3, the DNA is TGTGCCAGCAGCCCAACAGGGAGCAATCAGCCCCAGCATTTT.

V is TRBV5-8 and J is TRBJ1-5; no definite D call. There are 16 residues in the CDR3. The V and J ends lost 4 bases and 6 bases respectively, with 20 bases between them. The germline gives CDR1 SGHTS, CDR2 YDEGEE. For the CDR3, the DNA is TGTGCCAGCAGCACCCCCACCGGGAGAGGGAGTCAGCCCCAGCATTTT. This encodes CASSTPTGRGSQPQHF.

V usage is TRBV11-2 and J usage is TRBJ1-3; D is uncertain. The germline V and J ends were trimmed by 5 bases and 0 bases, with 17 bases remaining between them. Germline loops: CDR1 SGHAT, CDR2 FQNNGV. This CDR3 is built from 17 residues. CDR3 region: CASSLGLRRNSGNTIYF. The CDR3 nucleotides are TGTGCCAGCAGCCTAGGCCTGAGACGGAACTCTGGAAACACCATATATTTT.

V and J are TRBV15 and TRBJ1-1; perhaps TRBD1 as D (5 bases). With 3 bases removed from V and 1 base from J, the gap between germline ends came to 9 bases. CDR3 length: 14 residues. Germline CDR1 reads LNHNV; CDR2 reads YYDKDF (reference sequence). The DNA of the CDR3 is TGTGCCACCAGCAGGAGAGGGGCGAACACTGAAGCTTTCTTT. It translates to CATSRRGANTEAFF.

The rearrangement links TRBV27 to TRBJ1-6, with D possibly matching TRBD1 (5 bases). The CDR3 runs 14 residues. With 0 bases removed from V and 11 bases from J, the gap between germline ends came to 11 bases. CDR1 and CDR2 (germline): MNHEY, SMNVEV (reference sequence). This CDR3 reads CASSLSPGPTPLHF. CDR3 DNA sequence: TGTGCCAGCAGTTTATCGCCAGGGCCCACACCCCTCCACTTT.

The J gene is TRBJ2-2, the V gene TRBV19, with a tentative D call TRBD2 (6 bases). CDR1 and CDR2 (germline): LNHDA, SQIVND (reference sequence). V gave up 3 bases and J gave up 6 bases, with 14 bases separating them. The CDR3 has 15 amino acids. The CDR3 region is CASSIPSTSSGELFF. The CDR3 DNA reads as TGTGCCAGTAGTATCCCCTCGACTAGTTCCGGGGAGCTGTTTTTT.

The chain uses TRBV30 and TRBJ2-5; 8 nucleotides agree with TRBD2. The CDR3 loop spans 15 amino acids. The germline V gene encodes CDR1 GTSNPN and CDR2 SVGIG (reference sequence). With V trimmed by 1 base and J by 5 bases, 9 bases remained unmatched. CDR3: CAWSERGGPGETQYF. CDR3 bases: TGTGCCTGGAGTGAACGGGGGGGCCCGGGTGAGACCCAGTACTTC.

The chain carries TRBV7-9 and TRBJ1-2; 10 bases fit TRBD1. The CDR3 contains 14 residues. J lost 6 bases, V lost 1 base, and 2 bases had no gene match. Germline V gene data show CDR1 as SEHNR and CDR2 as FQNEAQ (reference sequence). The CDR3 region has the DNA TGTGCCAGCAGCTTAGAGGGGACAGGGGATGGCTACACCTTC. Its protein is CASSLEGTGDGYTF.

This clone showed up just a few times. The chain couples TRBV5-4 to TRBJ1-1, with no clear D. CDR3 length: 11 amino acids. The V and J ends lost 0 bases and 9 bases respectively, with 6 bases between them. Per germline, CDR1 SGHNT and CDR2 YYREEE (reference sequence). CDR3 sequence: CASSLAGKAFF. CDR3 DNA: TGTGCCAGCAGCTTGGCGGGTAAAGCTTTCTTT.

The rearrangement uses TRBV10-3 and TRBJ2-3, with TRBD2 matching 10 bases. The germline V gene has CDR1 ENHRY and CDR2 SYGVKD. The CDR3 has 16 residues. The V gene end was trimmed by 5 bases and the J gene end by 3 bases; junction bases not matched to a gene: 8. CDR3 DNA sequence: TGTGCCATCAGTTCGCTAGCGGGAGTAAGAACAGATACGCAGTATTTT. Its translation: CAISSLAGVRTDTQYF.

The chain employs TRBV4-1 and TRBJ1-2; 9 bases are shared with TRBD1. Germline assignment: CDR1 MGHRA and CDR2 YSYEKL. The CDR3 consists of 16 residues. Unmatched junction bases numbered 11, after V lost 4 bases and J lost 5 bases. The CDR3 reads CASSPSGDRDPYGYTF. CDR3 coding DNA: TGCGCCAGCAGCCCCTCCGGGGACAGGGACCCTTATGGCTACACCTTC.

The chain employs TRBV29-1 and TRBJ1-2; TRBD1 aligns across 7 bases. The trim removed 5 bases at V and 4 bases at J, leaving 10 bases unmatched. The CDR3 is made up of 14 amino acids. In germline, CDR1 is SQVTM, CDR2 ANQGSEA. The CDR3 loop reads CSVSGQNLFYGYTF. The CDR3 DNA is TGCAGCGTTTCGGGACAGAACCTTTTCTATGGCTACACCTTC.

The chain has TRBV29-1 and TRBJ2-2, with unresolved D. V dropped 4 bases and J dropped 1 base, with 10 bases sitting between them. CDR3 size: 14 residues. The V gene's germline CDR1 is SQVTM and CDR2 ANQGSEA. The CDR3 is CSVVGTENTGELFF. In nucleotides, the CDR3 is TGCAGCGTTGTGGGAACAGAGAACACCGGGGAGCTGTTTTTT.

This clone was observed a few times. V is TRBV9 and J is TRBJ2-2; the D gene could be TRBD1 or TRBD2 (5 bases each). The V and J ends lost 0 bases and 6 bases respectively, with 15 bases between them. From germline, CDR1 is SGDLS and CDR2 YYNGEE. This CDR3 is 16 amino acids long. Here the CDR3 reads CASSVESSRGAGELFF. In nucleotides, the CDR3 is TGTGCCAGCAGCGTAGAGAGTTCCCGAGGGGCCGGGGAGCTGTTTTTT. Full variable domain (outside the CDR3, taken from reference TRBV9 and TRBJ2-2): DSGVTQTPKHLITATGQRVTLRCSPRSGDLSVYWYQQSLDQGLQFLIQYYNGEERAKGNILERFSAQQFPDLHSELNLSSLELGDSALYFCASSVESSRGAGELFFGEGSRLTVL.

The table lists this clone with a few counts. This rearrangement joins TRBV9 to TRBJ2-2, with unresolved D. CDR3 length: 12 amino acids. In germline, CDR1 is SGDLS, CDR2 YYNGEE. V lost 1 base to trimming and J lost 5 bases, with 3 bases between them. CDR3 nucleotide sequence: TGTGCCAGCAGCGTACTGACCGGGGAGCTGTTTTTT. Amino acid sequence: CASSVLTGELFF.